Listed here are 25 T cell receptor beta chains from one sample, sequenced in a study of blood T cell repertoires in COVID-19. Some clones are missing from TCRdb's copy, which holds only in-frame ones; the method was immunoSEQ multiplex PCR. The sample shows about 180,000 clones, 80% to 90% of them seen only once. What was sequenced was peripheral blood. The receptors come from a young man who had recovered from COVID-19.

V is TRBV6-2 or TRBV6-3 and J is TRBJ1-5; a possible D gene is TRBD1 (6 bases). CDR1 is MNHEY, CDR2 SVGEGT, per germline. Trimming took off 2 bases at V and 4 bases at J, with 12 bases between the two ends. The CDR3 loop spans 15 amino acids. CDR3 DNA sequence: TGTGCCAGCAGTTACCCAGGGGCCGCGAATCAGCCCCAGCATTTT. The encoded protein is CASSYPGAANQPQHF.

For the CDR3, the DNA is TGTGCCAGCAGTGAATACCGGGACAGGGTAGCAGATACGCAGTATTTT. This sequence encodes CASSEYRDRVADTQYF. J is TRBJ2-3 and V is TRBV6-1; the match to TRBD1 covers 9 bases. With 2 bases clipped from V and 4 bases from J, the junction kept 7 bases outside the gene matches. CDR3 length equals 16 residues. Germline CDR1 is MNHNS and CDR2 is SASEGT.

The chain recombines TRBV4-2 with TRBJ2-1; TRBD2 matches at 9 bases. Per the germline V gene, CDR1 is LGHNA and CDR2 is YNFKEQ. The J segment lost 5 bases and the V segment lost 0 bases, leaving 2 bases of the junction unmatched. The CDR3 is made up of 15 amino acids. DNA of the CDR3: TGTGCCAGCAGCCAAGATCCTAGCGGGAACAATGAGCAGTTCTTC. Its translation is CASSQDPSGNNEQFF.

The V call is TRBV11-2, the J call TRBJ2-7, with 7 positions matching TRBD2. CDR3 length: 16 amino acids. Germline V CDR1 and CDR2: SGHAT, FQNNGV. The trim removed 5 bases at V and 1 base at J, leaving 11 bases unmatched. The CDR3 DNA follows: TGTGCCAGCAGCCCCACCGGCAGCGGGATGTCCTACGAGCAGTACTTC. Its translation is CASSPTGSGMSYEQYF.

This clone was recorded a few times. This sequence joins TRBV5-5 and TRBJ1-5; D possibly corresponds to TRBD1 (5 bases). The CDR3 runs to 13 residues. The germline CDR1 and CDR2 sequences are SGHKS and YYEKEE (reference sequence). V lost 4 bases to trimming and J lost 0 bases, with 5 bases between them. The CDR3 DNA reads TGTGCCAGCAGCGGACATAGCAATCAGCCCCAGCATTTT. Translation gives CASSGHSNQPQHF. The full variable domain, rest sourced from reference TRBV5-5 and TRBJ1-5, is DAGVTQSPTHLIKTRGQQVTLRCSPISGHKSVSWYQQVLGQGPQFIFQYYEKEERGRGNFPDRFSARQFPNYSSELNVNALLLGDSALYLCASSGHSNQPQHFGDGTRLSIL.

The rearrangement links TRBV2 to TRBJ1-5; TRBD1 matches at 9 bases. This CDR3 spans 13 amino acids. V trimming: 7 bases; J trimming: 6 bases; junction bases outside the gene matches: 4. Germline CDR1 is SNHLY and CDR2 is FYNNEI. This CDR3 reads CASTTGGTQPQHF. DNA for the CDR3: TGTGCCAGCACCACAGGGGGCACTCAGCCCCAGCATTTT.

A single count supports this clone. This chain links TRBV7-8 with TRBJ2-5, with TRBD1 identical over 8 bases. This CDR3 is 16 amino acids long. Looked up from germline, CDR1 is SGHVS and CDR2 is FQNEAQ. The ends lost 1 base at V and 5 bases at J; junction bases unmatched: 9. The CDR3 region has the DNA TGTGCCAGCAGCTTAGGGCCACAGGGGGTGGGGGAGACCCAGTACTTC. It is translated as CASSLGPQGVGETQYF. The full variable domain, with the rest looked up from reference TRBV7-8 and TRBJ2-5, is GAGVSQSPRYKVAKRGQDVALRCDPISGHVSLFWYQQALGQGPEFLTYFQNEAQLDKSGLPSDRFFAERPEGSVSTLKIQRTQQEDSAVYLCASSLGPQGVGETQYFGPGTRLLVL.

The rearrangement links TRBV6-1 to TRBJ1-1, with unresolved D. Germline V lookup: CDR1 MNHNS, CDR2 SASEGT. This CDR3 contains 12 residues. V lost 3 bases and J 3 bases, leaving 5 bases between the germline ends. The CDR3 here is CASSERHTEAFF. The CDR3 DNA follows: TGTGCCAGCAGTGAGCGGCACACTGAAGCTTTCTTT.

DNA for the CDR3: TGTGCCAGCTTAAGACTAGCGGGAGTGGATGAGCAGTTCTTC. Amino acid sequence: CASLRLAGVDEQFF. The chain recombines TRBV6-5 with TRBJ2-1, with TRBD2 matching 12 bases. J gave up 8 bases and V 8 bases, and 7 bases lay outside the gene matches. The CDR3 totals 14 residues. The germline V gene has CDR1 MNHEY and CDR2 SVGAGI.

In its sample, this clone was seen once. This chain links TRBV9 with TRBJ2-1, with TRBD1 as a possible D gene (6 bases). Trimming pared 9 bases from V and 4 bases from J, leaving 20 bases between. The CDR3 is 15 amino acids. Germline V gives CDR1 SGDLS, CDR2 YYNGEE. DNA of the CDR3: TGTGCCACCAGTCGAACAGGGAATGGTTACAATGAGCAGTTCTTC. Encoded protein: CATSRTGNGYNEQFF.

This chain joins TRBV7-2 and TRBJ1-1; TRBD1 might be the D (5 bases). Germline CDR1 reads SGHTA; CDR2 reads FQGNSA. The V end lost 1 base, the J end lost 4 bases, and 10 bases lay between the germline ends. CDR3 length equals 14 residues. The CDR3 spells CASSLEGLSTEAFF. As DNA, the CDR3 is TGTGCCAGCAGCTTAGAGGGGCTGAGCACTGAAGCTTTCTTT.

This clone was seen just once. The chain links TRBV4-3 to TRBJ2-7; 7 bases are a match to TRBD2. The CDR3 runs 16 residues. The ends lost 4 bases at V and 3 bases at J; junction bases unmatched: 12. Looked up from germline, CDR1 is LGHNA and CDR2 is YSLEER. The CDR3 region is CASSLAPSGTNYEQYF. The CDR3 DNA sequence: TGCGCCAGCAGCCTAGCCCCTAGCGGCACGAACTACGAGCAGTACTTC.

The chain is built from TRBV11-3 and TRBJ2-1, with 9 bases matching TRBD2. The CDR3 runs 15 residues. Germline values: CDR1 SGHNT, CDR2 YENEEA. The J segment lost 3 bases and the V segment lost 6 bases, leaving 6 bases of the junction unmatched. CDR3 sequence reads: CASSKLAGLYNEQFF. Here the CDR3 DNA reads TGTGCCAGCAGTAAACTAGCGGGCCTCTACAATGAGCAGTTCTTC.

The sample holds one count of this clone. The gene calls are TRBV19 and TRBJ1-2; the D gene is possibly TRBD1 (5 bases). Germline V gives CDR1 LNHDA, CDR2 SQIVND (reference sequence). Trimming removed 6 bases from V and 7 bases from J, with 12 bases in between. CDR3 length equals 12 residues. CDR3 residues: CASRAGLSGYTF. In nucleotides, the CDR3 is TGTGCCAGTAGGGCAGGGTTGTCTGGCTACACCTTC.

The V gene is TRBV6-1, the J gene TRBJ1-5; the D is unclear. V lost 5 bases to trimming and J lost 3 bases, with 11 bases between them. CDR1 is MNHNS, CDR2 SASEGT, per germline. There are 14 residues in the CDR3. In nucleotides, the CDR3 is TGTGCCAGCAGTCGGACCGGGGACAATCAGCCCCAGCATTTT. Its translation: CASSRTGDNQPQHF.

This chain joins TRBV3-1 (or the pseudogene TRBV3-2) and TRBJ2-1; unclear D gene. V gave up 6 bases and J gave up 7 bases, with 10 bases separating them. The CDR3 runs 12 residues. The germline V gene has CDR1 LGHDT and CDR2 YNNKEL (reference sequence). For the CDR3, the DNA is TGTGCCAGCAGTTTCACTTTAAATGAGCAGTTCTTC. Its translation is CASSFTLNEQFF.

This clone came up once. V usage is TRBV5-1 and J usage is TRBJ2-7; no clear D gene. Trimming removed 7 bases from V and 1 base from J, with 15 bases in between. The germline V gene encodes CDR1 SGHRS and CDR2 YFSETQ. This CDR3 region has 14 residues. The CDR3 nucleotides are TGCGCCAGCCGCCTCGCCACTGATTCCTACGAGCAGTACTTC. Its protein product is CASRLATDSYEQYF.

This rearrangement joins TRBV7-9 to TRBJ2-1, with D unclear. V was cut by 1 base and J by 9 bases, with 13 bases left in between. Germline V gene data show CDR1 as SEHNR and CDR2 as FQNEAQ (reference sequence). The CDR3 sequence is 14 residues long. The CDR3 region has the DNA TGTGCCAGCAGCTTAGGAGTGTCCCATACTGAGCAGTTCTTC. This sequence encodes CASSLGVSHTEQFF.

The chain has TRBV4-3 and TRBJ2-5; 9 positions agree with TRBD2. Losses at the gene ends were 2 bases for V and 6 bases for J; bases not matched to a gene: 10. The CDR3 has 16 amino acids. Germline-derived CDR1 and CDR2 are LGHNA and YSLEER. This CDR3 reads CASSQSVAGVGKTQYF. CDR3 DNA sequence: TGCGCCAGCAGCCAATCAGTAGCGGGAGTGGGGAAGACCCAGTACTTC.

This clone has only one observation. The chain is built from TRBV9 and TRBJ2-2; 7 nucleotides match TRBD1. This CDR3 region has 15 residues. Germline V gene sequence: CDR1 SGDLS, CDR2 YYNGEE. V lost 2 bases, J lost 5 bases, and 6 bases stayed unmatched. The CDR3 sequence: CASSVENRGTGELFF. In DNA form, the CDR3 reads TGTGCCAGCAGCGTGGAGAACAGGGGAACCGGGGAGCTGTTTTTT.

The chain uses TRBV19 and TRBJ2-1, with D tentatively TRBD2 (6 bases). CDR1 and CDR2 (germline): LNHDA, SQIVND (reference sequence). V was pared by 3 bases and J by 7 bases, with 13 bases between. The CDR3 has 14 amino acids. For the CDR3, the DNA is TGTGCCAGTAGTATGGATGGCGGGGCTAATGAGCAGTTCTTC. Protein sequence: CASSMDGGANEQFF.

The chain recombines TRBV6-5 with TRBJ1-5; possible D gene TRBD1, 5 bases. Germline V gene sequence: CDR1 MNHEY, CDR2 SVGAGI. Trimming took off 4 bases at V and 7 bases at J, with 8 bases between the two ends. The CDR3 length is 12 residues. In nucleotides, the CDR3 is TGTGCCAGCAGTTTCCCAGGGCAGCCCCAGCATTTT. Its translation is CASSFPGQPQHF.

The CDR3 DNA follows: TGTGCCAGCAGCTGGGACAGGGACGAGCAGTACTTC. This translates into CASSWDRDEQYF. V is TRBV11-1 and J is TRBJ2-7; 9 bases match TRBD1. The CDR3 runs to 12 residues. The germline V gene has CDR1 SGHAT and CDR2 FQDESV (reference sequence). Trimming at V came to 4 bases and at J to 5 bases, leaving 0 bases not matched to a gene.

This chain uses TRBV27 with TRBJ2-1; 9 nucleotides align to TRBD1. The CDR3 covers 14 residues. Trimming took 1 base from V and 6 from J; bases not matched to a gene: 1. Germline V lookup: CDR1 MNHEY, CDR2 SMNVEV (reference sequence). The CDR3 loop reads CASSLWDRANEQFF. For the CDR3, the DNA is TGTGCCAGCAGTTTATGGGACAGGGCCAATGAGCAGTTCTTC.

The chain uses TRBV6-5 and TRBJ2-1; 12 bases agree with TRBD2. This CDR3 is built from 15 residues. V was clipped by 2 bases and J by 7 bases; unmatched bases: 3. CDR1 is MNHEY, CDR2 SVGAGI, per germline. The CDR3 DNA reads as TGTGCCAGCAGTTACAGCCTAGCGGGAGGGAATGAGCAGTTCTTC. It codes for CASSYSLAGGNEQFF.